This T cell receptor (beta chain) appears in the sequencing data of a study of T cell repertoires in cytomegalovirus infection. Study in general: Recently identified HLA-C-restricted CMV epitopes were among the peptides used. Through public TCR beta signatures, both CMV infection and matching HLA type were indicated.

Trimming removed 1 base from V and 3 bases from J; junction bases left unmatched: 14. In germline, CDR1 is SEHNR, CDR2 FQNEAQ (reference sequence). CDR3 size: 18 residues. Study outcomes and limitations: Identification of carriers of CMV plus the relevant HLA was achieved through cumulative public TCR beta family frequency. HLA-C-restricted CMV-specific TCR beta clonotypes prevailed in the ex vivo response.

TCRdb re-derived calls from the reads in MiXCR, one entry per CDR3 protein. The sample records approximately 1,000,000 distinct CDR3 sequences, 31% being singletons. This clonotype turned up a few times. The antigen remains undetermined. The input for sequencing was cultured CD8+ T cells from PBMCs, taken from culture after CMV antigen stimulation. The chain employs TRBV7-9 and TRBJ1-1; TRBD1 agrees at 7 bases. The sequence was obtained from a human donor in good health (CMV status not recorded). Some clones in this sample may be carry-over from other donors' samples. The CDR3 region has the DNA TGTGCCAGCAGCTTAGGGAGCCTGACAGGGTGGGAAGACACTGAAGCTTTCTTT. This encodes CASSLGSLTGWEDTEAFF.